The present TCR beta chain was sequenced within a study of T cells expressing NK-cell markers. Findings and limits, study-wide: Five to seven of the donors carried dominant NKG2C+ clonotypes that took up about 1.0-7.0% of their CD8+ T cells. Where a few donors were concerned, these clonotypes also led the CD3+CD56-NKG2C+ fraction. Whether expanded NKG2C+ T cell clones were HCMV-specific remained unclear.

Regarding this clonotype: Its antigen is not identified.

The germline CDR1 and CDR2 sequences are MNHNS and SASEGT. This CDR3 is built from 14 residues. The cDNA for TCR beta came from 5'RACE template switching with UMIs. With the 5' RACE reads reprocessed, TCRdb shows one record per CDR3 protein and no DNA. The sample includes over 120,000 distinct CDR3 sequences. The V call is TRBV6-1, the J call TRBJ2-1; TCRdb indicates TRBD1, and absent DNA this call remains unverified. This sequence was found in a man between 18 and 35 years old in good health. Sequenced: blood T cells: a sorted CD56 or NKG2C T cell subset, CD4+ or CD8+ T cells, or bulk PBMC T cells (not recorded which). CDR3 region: CASTPGTAFGEQFF.